This paragraph covers one TCR beta chain sequence. Time point described: blood at routine non-recurrence follow-up after resection. From the 5' RACE reads, TCRdb called clonotypes with MiXCR, one entry per CDR3 protein. The table lists around 70,000 distinct CDR3 sequences, about 8.2% of them singletons. The CDR3 sequence is 12 residues long. Trimming pared 6 bases from V and 8 bases from J, leaving 13 bases between. These data belong to a study of spatial heterogeneity in lung cancer. J is TRBJ1-2 and V is TRBV12-3 or TRBV12-4; D gene unclear. Sequenced here: PBMCs, sampled at follow-up. The TCR comes from a female donor with early-stage non-small cell lung cancer. The DNA for the CDR3 is TGTGCCAGCAGCCGGGATCCCGGGGGCTACACCTTC. It specifies CASSRDPGGYTF.